This T cell receptor (beta chain) was obtained from a study of identical twins. Findings and limits, study-wide: The analysis was cross-sectional rather than longitudinal within donors. Twins' excess sharing was less marked for out-of-frame beta sequences. For out-of-frame alpha sequences shared by twins, low generation probability was in excess.

TCRdb re-analysed the 5' RACE reads in MiXCR, keeping a single row per CDR3 protein. The table lists 700,000 or so distinct CDR3 sequences, under 9% of them singletons. After removal of 4 bases from V and 4 bases from J, the junction contained 11 bases not matched to a gene. The CDR3 has 17 residues. Germline loops: CDR1 SGHTA, CDR2 FQGTGA. This clonotype has a handful of counts. Its antigen remains unidentified. These sequences were also reported in another study, on yellow fever vaccine responses in identical twins.

Sequencing was carried out using PBMCs. The J gene is TRBJ2-3, the V gene TRBV7-3; 10 bases fit TRBD2. The TCR sequence derives from a woman aged 18-35 years in good health. CDR3 DNA: TGTGCCAGCAGCTCAGTCCCAGCGGGGGGGGTGTCAGATACGCAGTATTTT. Its protein product is CASSSVPAGGVSDTQYF.